This T cell receptor (beta chain) originates from a study of T cells in Graves' hyperthyroidism and ophthalmopathy. Study background: At initial diagnosis, before any treatment had begun, peripheral blood was obtained.

Researchers barred patients who had uncontrolled infection, other autoimmune disease, pregnancy or lactation. RNA transcripts provided the source from which TCR beta CDR3 regions were amplified. The HTBI primer set was used in a first-round RT-PCR of the TCR CDR3. A single record per CDR3 protein comes from TCRdb applying MiXCR to the multiplex PCR reads. The data hold some 550,000 distinct CDR3 sequences, with around 16% observed a single time. The V end was cut by 5 bases, the J end by 5 bases, with 16 bases between. The CDR3 loop spans 14 amino acids. From germline, CDR1 is WSHSY and CDR2 SAAADI. There are a few counts of this clonotype.

This receptor was taken from a woman in her thirties or forties with Graves' ophthalmopathy. Sequencing was performed on blood. V usage is TRBV10-2 and J usage is TRBJ2-7; D perhaps matches TRBD2 (6 bases). The DNA for the CDR3 is TGCGCCAGCAGTTCCGTCCGGGACTCAAACGAGCAGTACTTC. This gives the protein CASSSVRDSNEQYF.